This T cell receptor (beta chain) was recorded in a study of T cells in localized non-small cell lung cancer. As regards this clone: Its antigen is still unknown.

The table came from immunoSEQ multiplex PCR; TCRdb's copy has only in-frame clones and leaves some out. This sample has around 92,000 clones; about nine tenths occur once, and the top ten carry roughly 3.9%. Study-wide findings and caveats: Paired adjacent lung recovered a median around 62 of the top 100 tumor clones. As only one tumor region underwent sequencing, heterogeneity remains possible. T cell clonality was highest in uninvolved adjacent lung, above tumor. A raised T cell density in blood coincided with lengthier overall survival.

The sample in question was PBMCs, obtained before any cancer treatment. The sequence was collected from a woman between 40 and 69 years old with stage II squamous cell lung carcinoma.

CDR3 nucleotide sequence: TGTGCCAGCAGCGGGAACCGACAGGTCCCCTATGGCTACACCTTC. Translated: CASSGNRQVPYGYTF. The chain is built from TRBV5-5 and TRBJ1-2, with a possible D match to TRBD1 (6 bases). The CDR3 has 15 residues. V was clipped by 4 bases and J by 4 bases, with 17 bases between them. CDR1 is SGHKS and CDR2 is YYEKEE in the germline V gene (reference sequence). The variable domain in full, completed from reference TRBV5-5 and TRBJ1-2, reads DAGVTQSPTHLIKTRGQQVTLRCSPISGHKSVSWYQQVLGQGPQFIFQYYEKEERGRGNFPDRFSARQFPNYSSELNVNALLLGDSALYLCASSGNRQVPYGYTFGSGTRLTVV.